This T cell receptor beta chain was recovered during a study of read filtering for tumor transcriptome and immune sequencing. The wider study: R-ISS stage counts were under 10 for I, roughly 16 for II, 6 or 7 for III. DNase treatment preceded whole-transcriptome library preparation.

This clonotype was observed many times. Its antigen remains unknown. Molecular barcoded adaptors covering alpha/delta and beta/gamma chains were used on approximately 400 ng RNA. TCRdb reprocessed the reads via MiXCR and lists one record per CDR3 protein. The repertoire consists of 62,000 or so distinct CDR3 sequences, with around 14% occurring once and the leading ten covering roughly 45%. The study, taken as a whole, reports: Single-read clonotypes: roughly 86% of IR-seq clonotypes (around 3.4% of reads), about 70% of RNA-seq clonotypes (around 48% of reads). IR-seq and RNA-seq agreed better without single-read clonotypes.

Germline values: CDR1 SGHRS, CDR2 YFSETQ. The CDR3 contains 15 residues. The V segment lost 0 bases and the J segment 6 bases; nucleotides outside the gene matches: 2. Sequencing input: a population of CD138-negative cells sorted from bone marrow. The clonotype was recovered from a donor over 35 with multiple myeloma. V and J are TRBV5-1 and TRBJ2-1; 11 bases agree with TRBD2. The CDR3 here is CASSLVAGGVNEQFF. Written as DNA, the CDR3 is TGCGCCAGCAGCTTGGTAGCGGGAGGGGTCAATGAGCAGTTCTTC. The variable domain in full, with the rest retrieved from reference TRBV5-1 and TRBJ2-1, is KAGVTQTPRYLIKTRGQQVTLSCSPISGHRSVSWYQQTPGQGLQFLFEYFSETQRNKGNFPGRFSGRQFSNSRSEMNVSTLELGDSALYLCASSLVAGGVNEQFFGPGTRLTVL.